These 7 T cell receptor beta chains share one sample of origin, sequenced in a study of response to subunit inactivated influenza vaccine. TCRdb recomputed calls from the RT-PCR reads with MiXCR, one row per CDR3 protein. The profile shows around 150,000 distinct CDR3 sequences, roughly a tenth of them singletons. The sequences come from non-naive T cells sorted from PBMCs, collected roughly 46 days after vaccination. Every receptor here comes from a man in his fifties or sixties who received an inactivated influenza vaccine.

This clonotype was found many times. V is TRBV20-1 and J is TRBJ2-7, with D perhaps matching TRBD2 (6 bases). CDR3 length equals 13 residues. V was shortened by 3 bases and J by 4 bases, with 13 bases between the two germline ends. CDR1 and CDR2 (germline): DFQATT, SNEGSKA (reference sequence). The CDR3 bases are TGCAGTGCTAGCGGAGGGACTGCGTACGAGCAGTACTTC. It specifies CSASGGTAYEQYF.

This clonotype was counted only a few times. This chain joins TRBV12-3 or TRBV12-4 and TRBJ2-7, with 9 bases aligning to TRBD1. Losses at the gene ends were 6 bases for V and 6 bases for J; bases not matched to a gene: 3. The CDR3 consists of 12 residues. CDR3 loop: CASRTGGGEQYF. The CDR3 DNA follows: TGTGCCAGCAGAACAGGGGGCGGCGAGCAGTACTTC.

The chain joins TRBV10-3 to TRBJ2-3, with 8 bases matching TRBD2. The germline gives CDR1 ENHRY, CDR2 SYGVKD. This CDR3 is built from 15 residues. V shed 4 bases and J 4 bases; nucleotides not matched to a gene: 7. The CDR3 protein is CAISAGGGPPDTQYF. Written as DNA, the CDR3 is TGTGCCATCAGTGCGGGCGGGGGGCCCCCAGATACGCAGTATTTT.

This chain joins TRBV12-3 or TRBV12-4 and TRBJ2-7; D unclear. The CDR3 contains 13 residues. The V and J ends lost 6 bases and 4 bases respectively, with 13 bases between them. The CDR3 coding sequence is TGTGCCAGCAGCTCTAGACACGAATACGAGCAGTACTTC. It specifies CASSSRHEYEQYF.

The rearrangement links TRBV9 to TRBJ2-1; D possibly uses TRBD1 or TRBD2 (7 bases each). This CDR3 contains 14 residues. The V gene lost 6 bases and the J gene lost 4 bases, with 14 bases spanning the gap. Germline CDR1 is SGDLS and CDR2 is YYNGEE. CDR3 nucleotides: TGTGCCAGCAATGCAGGGGGGGTTTACAATGAGCAGTTCTTC. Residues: CASNAGGVYNEQFF.

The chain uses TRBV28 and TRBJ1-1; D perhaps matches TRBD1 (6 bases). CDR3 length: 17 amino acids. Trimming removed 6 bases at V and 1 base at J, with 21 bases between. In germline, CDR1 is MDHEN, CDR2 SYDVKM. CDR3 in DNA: TGTGCCAGCAGCCCCCGACGGGGGCGACCCTCGAACACTGAAGCTTTCTTT. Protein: CASSPRRGRPSNTEAFF.

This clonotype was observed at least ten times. CDR3 sequence (DNA): TGCAGTGCTAGAAAAGACAGGTTGAACACTGAAGCTTTCTTT. Protein product: CSARKDRLNTEAFF. The genes are TRBV20-1 and TRBJ1-1; weak D call: TRBD1 (6 bases). Trimming shortened V by 2 bases and J by 0 bases, and 10 bases separated the two germline ends. This CDR3 spans 14 amino acids. Germline CDR1 is DFQATT and CDR2 is SNEGSKA (reference sequence).